The 28 T cell receptor beta chains below all came from one sample that was sequenced in a study of cytomegalovirus exposure and HLA in healthy donors. The PCR used 60 Vbeta and 13 Jbeta primers. TCRdb's copy holds only in-frame clones and misses some; the assay was immunoSEQ multiplex PCR. The sample has under 200,000 clones, 65% to 90% seen once. The sample consisted of PBMCs. These receptors all come from a human donor in good health.

The genes are TRBV5-1 and TRBJ2-7; 10 nucleotides align to TRBD1. V was clipped by 7 bases and J by 6 bases; unmatched bases: 7. The germline CDR1 and CDR2 sequences are SGHRS and YFSETQ. The length of the CDR3 is 13 residues. CDR3 region: CASRGTGDGEQYF. The CDR3, as DNA: TGCGCCAGCCGGGGGACAGGGGACGGCGAGCAGTACTTC.

V gene TRBV6-6 combines with J gene TRBJ2-3; 9 bases line up with TRBD2. Per the germline V gene, CDR1 is MNHNY and CDR2 is SVGAGI (reference sequence). There are 14 residues in the CDR3. J gave up 2 bases and V 6 bases, and 3 bases lay outside the gene matches. DNA of the CDR3: TGTGCCAGCAGCCTAGCGGGGCCCACAGATACGCAGTATTTT. It translates to CASSLAGPTDTQYF.

The V call is TRBV9, the J call TRBJ1-2; D is unresolved. Trimming took 0 bases from V and 1 from J, leaving 4 bases between them. CDR3 length: 13 amino acids. Germline values: CDR1 SGDLS, CDR2 YYNGEE. CDR3 sequence reads: CASSVDNNYGYTF. The CDR3 region has the DNA TGTGCCAGCAGCGTAGACAATAACTATGGCTACACCTTC.

V gene TRBV5-1 combines with J gene TRBJ2-7; a weak D match, TRBD1 (6 bases). The CDR3 has 14 amino acids. The V end was cut by 5 bases, the J end by 5 bases, with 17 bases between. The germline V gene has CDR1 SGHRS and CDR2 YFSETQ. CDR3 DNA sequence: TGCGCCAGCAGGGATAGCAGGGGACGCAACGAGCAGTACTTC. This codes for CASRDSRGRNEQYF.

The chain combines TRBV11-1 with TRBJ2-7; D call uncertain. This CDR3 is built from 14 residues. V shed 3 bases and J shed 0 bases, with 9 bases lying between them. The germline V gene has CDR1 SGHAT and CDR2 FQDESV (reference sequence). The CDR3 sequence is CASSFQQSSYEQYF. The CDR3, as DNA: TGTGCCAGCAGCTTTCAACAGAGCTCCTACGAGCAGTACTTC. Looking up the rest from reference TRBV11-1 and TRBJ2-7 gives the full variable domain: EAEVAQSPRYKITEKSQAVAFWCDPISGHATLYWYRQILGQGPELLVQFQDESVVDDSQLPKDRFSAERLKGVDSTLKIQPAELGDSAMYLCASSFQQSSYEQYFGPGTRLTVT.

This sequence joins TRBV7-3 and TRBJ2-3; D possibly corresponds to TRBD1 (6 bases). Trimming left V 5 bases short and J 2 bases short, with 17 bases between. Germline CDR1 SGHTA, CDR2 FQGTGA. The CDR3 spans 16 residues. The CDR3 DNA is TGTGCCAGCAGCCCGGGACCTCAGGGGTACACAGATACGCAGTATTTT. It is translated as CASSPGPQGYTDTQYF. The full variable domain, rest sourced from reference TRBV7-3 and TRBJ2-3, is GAGVSQTPSNKVTEKGKYVELRCDPISGHTALYWYRQSLGQGPEFLIYFQGTGAADDSGLPNDRFFAVRPEGSVSTLKIQRTERGDSAVYLCASSPGPQGYTDTQYFGPGTRLTVL.

The genes are TRBV5-4 and TRBJ2-7, with TRBD2 identical over 13 bases. The J segment lost 2 bases and the V segment lost 3 bases, leaving 5 bases of the junction unmatched. Germline V gene lookup returns CDR1 SGHNT and CDR2 YYREEE (reference sequence). The CDR3 loop spans 16 amino acids. CDR3 protein: CASSSGGTSGTYEQYF. Written as DNA, the CDR3 is TGTGCCAGCAGCTCGGGTGGGACTAGCGGGACCTACGAGCAGTACTTC.

The J gene is TRBJ1-1, the V gene TRBV6-1; 7 nucleotides agree with TRBD1. Germline CDR1 reads MNHNS; CDR2 reads SASEGT. This CDR3 has 12 amino acids. The ends lost 6 bases at V and 11 bases at J; junction bases unmatched: 9. The CDR3 loop is CASRAHRGVAFF. CDR3 coding DNA: TGTGCCAGCAGGGCCCACAGGGGTGTGGCTTTCTTT.

This chain joins TRBV7-3 and TRBJ2-3; tentatively, D is TRBD2 (6 bases). V dropped 3 bases and J dropped 0 bases, with 10 bases sitting between them. This CDR3 spans 15 amino acids. In germline, CDR1 is SGHTA, CDR2 FQGTGA. The CDR3 DNA reads TGTGCCAGCAGCTTTGGGGGGACTAGCACAGATACGCAGTATTTT. It encodes CASSFGGTSTDTQYF.

The chain links TRBV7-9 to TRBJ1-4; 8 bases match TRBD1. The V gene end was trimmed by 6 bases and the J gene end by 4 bases; junction bases not matched to a gene: 10. CDR1 and CDR2 from the germline V gene are SEHNR and FQNEAQ (reference sequence). There are 16 residues in the CDR3. DNA of the CDR3: TGTGCCAGCAGGAACACAGGACAGGGACTTAATGAAAAACTGTTTTTT. Amino acids: CASRNTGQGLNEKLFF. The full variable domain, in which reference TRBV7-9 and TRBJ1-4 provide the parts outside the CDR3, is DTGVSQNPRHKITKRGQNVTFRCDPISEHNRLYWYRQTLGQGPEFLTYFQNEAQLEKSRLLSDRFSAERPKGSFSTLEIQRTEQGDSAMYLCASRNTGQGLNEKLFFGSGTQLSVL.

This clone was found a few times. The chain recombines TRBV5-4 with TRBJ1-1; D may be TRBD1 (5 bases). The CDR3 extends over 15 amino acids. V dropped 4 bases and J dropped 2 bases, with 15 bases sitting between them. CDR1 is SGHNT and CDR2 is YYREEE in the germline V gene (reference sequence). The CDR3 region has the DNA TGTGCCAGCAGCCCCCCCGCGACAGCCAACACTGAAGCTTTCTTT. Translation: CASSPPATANTEAFF.

The rearrangement joins TRBV6-1 to TRBJ1-5; D is uncertain. Deletions cut 2 bases from V and 5 bases from J, with 7 bases between. The CDR3 has 13 amino acids. The V gene's germline CDR1 is MNHNS and CDR2 SASEGT. This chain's CDR3 is CASSERRYQPQHF. Here the CDR3 DNA reads TGTGCCAGCAGTGAACGGAGGTATCAGCCCCAGCATTTT.

V usage is TRBV2 and J usage is TRBJ1-4; D unclear. V lost 2 bases, J lost 1 base, and 8 bases lay in between. Per germline, CDR1 SNHLY and CDR2 FYNNEI. The CDR3 spans 15 residues. The CDR3 DNA reads TGTGCCAGCAGTGAAACGTACGGAACTAATGAAAAACTGTTTTTT. This translates into CASSETYGTNEKLFF.

The gene calls are TRBV28 and TRBJ2-3, with D possibly matching TRBD1 (5 bases). Germline lookup yields CDR1 MDHEN and CDR2 SYDVKM. The CDR3 spans 14 residues. Trimming took off 7 bases at V and 2 bases at J, with 13 bases between the two ends. The CDR3 is CASNWKGHTDTQYF. The CDR3 DNA is TGTGCCAGCAATTGGAAGGGGCACACAGATACGCAGTATTTT. Variable domain in full (rest from reference TRBV28 and TRBJ2-3): DVKVTQSSRYLVKRTGEKVFLECVQDMDHENMFWYRQDPGLGLRLIYFSYDVKMKEKGDIPEGYSVSREKKERFSLILESASTNQTSMYLCASNWKGHTDTQYFGPGTRLTVL.

This clone was seen just once. V usage is TRBV11-2 and J usage is TRBJ2-7; TRBD2 agrees at 11 bases. This CDR3 has 15 amino acids. Germline lookup yields CDR1 SGHAT and CDR2 FQNNGV. V lost 3 bases and J lost 7; bases outside the gene matches: 8. CDR3 in DNA: TGTGCCAGCAGCTTTATAGCGGGGGGGCCGTTGGAGCAGTACTTC. This translates into CASSFIAGGPLEQYF.

This clone was seen a single time. This chain links TRBV4-2 with TRBJ2-7; 7 bases are shared with TRBD1. The CDR3 contains 16 residues. Trimming took 3 bases from V and 0 from J; bases not matched to a gene: 8. Germline-derived CDR1 and CDR2 are LGHNA and YNFKEQ. Here the CDR3 DNA reads TGTGCCAGCAGCCAGAAGACAGGGCGCACCTCCTACGAGCAGTACTTC. Protein product: CASSQKTGRTSYEQYF.

This clone turned up a few times. The chain employs TRBV12-5 and TRBJ1-1; no reliable D call. V shed 6 bases and J shed 1 base, with 12 bases lying between them. CDR3 length: 14 residues. CDR1 and CDR2 from the germline V gene are LGHNT and FRNRAP. Written as DNA, the CDR3 is TGTGCTAGTGGACTCCTCGGAGCGAACACTGAAGCTTTCTTT. Translated: CASGLLGANTEAFF.

This clone came up once. This sequence joins TRBV4-3 and TRBJ2-3, with 10 positions matching TRBD2. After removal of 0 bases from V and 2 bases from J, the junction contained 14 bases not matched to a gene. The germline V gene has CDR1 LGHNA and CDR2 YSLEER. The CDR3 has 20 amino acids. The CDR3 reads CASSQDVGGPSGGHTDTQYF. In DNA, the CDR3 is TGCGCCAGCAGCCAAGATGTGGGGGGCCCTAGCGGGGGCCACACAGATACGCAGTATTTT.

DNA of the CDR3: TGTGCCAGCAGGGGACAGGGTCTAGGCTACACCTTC. Its protein is CASRGQGLGYTF. The gene calls are TRBV7-6 and TRBJ1-2; 9 bases line up with TRBD1. The CDR3 is 12 amino acids. V lost 6 bases to trimming and J lost 8 bases; unmatched junction nucleotides: 4. Germline V gives CDR1 SGHVS, CDR2 FNYEAQ.

CDR3 protein: CASSSKGSSYNSPLHF. CDR3 nucleotides: TGTGCCAGCAGCTCAAAAGGGAGCTCCTATAATTCACCCCTCCACTTT. This chain connects TRBV25-1 to TRBJ1-6; D not resolved. The CDR3 has 16 amino acids. Trimming cost V 6 bases and J 0 bases, with 12 bases left between them. Germline lookup yields CDR1 MGHDK and CDR2 SYGVNS.

This clone has just a few counts. In DNA, the CDR3 is TGTGCCAGTAGAGGACCCGTAGGACAGGGAATCTACAATGAGCAGTTCTTC. Translating gives CASRGPVGQGIYNEQFF. The chain carries TRBV19 and TRBJ2-1; 8 bases are a match to TRBD1. The CDR3 extends over 17 amino acids. Trimming removed 6 bases from V and 3 bases from J; junction bases left unmatched: 13. CDR1 is LNHDA, CDR2 SQIVND, per germline (reference sequence).

V gene TRBV7-2 combines with J gene TRBJ1-2, with 8 bases lining up with TRBD1. The CDR3 covers 14 residues. The ends lost 7 bases at V and 4 bases at J; junction bases unmatched: 8. Germline CDR1 reads SGHTA; CDR2 reads FQGNSA. The CDR3 bases are TGTGCCAGCACGGCCAGGGGGCAATTCTATGGCTACACCTTC. Its protein is CASTARGQFYGYTF. The full variable domain, completed using reference TRBV7-2 and TRBJ1-2, is GAGVSQSPSNKVTEKGKDVELRCDPISGHTALYWYRQSLGQGLEFLIYFQGNSAPDKSGLPSDRFSAERTGGSVSTLTIQRTQQEDSAVYLCASTARGQFYGYTFGSGTRLTVV.

This chain connects TRBV19 to TRBJ1-5; D possibly corresponds to TRBD1 (5 bases). V was shortened by 7 bases and J by 6 bases, with 16 bases between the two germline ends. The length of the CDR3 is 14 residues. CDR1 LNHDA and CDR2 SQIVND come from the germline V gene (reference sequence). CDR3 residues: CASTQARGTQPQHF. As DNA, the CDR3 is TGTGCCAGTACCCAAGCAAGGGGTACTCAGCCCCAGCATTTT.

The V call is TRBV11-1, the J call TRBJ1-1; 7 bases line up with TRBD1. In germline, CDR1 is SGHAT, CDR2 FQDESV (reference sequence). There are 14 residues in the CDR3. The junction had 4 bases not matched to a gene; V was cut back by 2 bases and J by 4 bases. This chain's CDR3 is CASSLQGGSTEAFF. The CDR3 nucleotides read TGTGCCAGCAGCTTACAGGGGGGAAGCACTGAAGCTTTCTTT.

The gene calls are TRBV6-6 and TRBJ1-6; D is ambiguous. Trimming took 7 bases from V and 2 from J, leaving 9 bases between them. Per germline, CDR1 MNHNY and CDR2 SVGAGI (reference sequence). This CDR3 has 14 amino acids. The CDR3 spells CASKAIPYNSPLHF. CDR3 nucleotides: TGTGCCAGCAAAGCTATACCCTATAATTCACCCCTCCACTTT.

V gene TRBV4-1 combines with J gene TRBJ2-7; D unresolved. The CDR3 spans 16 residues. From germline, CDR1 is MGHRA and CDR2 YSYEKL. V lost 3 bases and J 2 bases, leaving 17 bases between the germline ends. The CDR3 sequence: CASSQVAETSTYEQYF. The CDR3 DNA reads as TGCGCCAGCAGCCAGGTCGCCGAGACATCCACCTACGAGCAGTACTTC.

V gene TRBV4-3 combines with J gene TRBJ2-3, with D possibly matching TRBD1 (6 bases). V shed 0 bases and J shed 2 bases, with 15 bases lying between them. CDR1 and CDR2 (germline): LGHNA, YSLEER. This CDR3 region has 17 residues. CDR3 region: CASSQEEGVTYTDTQYF. CDR3 DNA: TGCGCCAGCAGCCAAGAAGAGGGGGTGACTTACACAGATACGCAGTATTTT.

The chain carries TRBV4-1 and TRBJ2-2; TRBD1 matches at 10 bases. J was trimmed by 4 bases and V by 4 bases; bases with no gene match: 9. Germline values: CDR1 MGHRA, CDR2 YSYEKL. CDR3 length: 17 residues. CDR3 residues: CASSLTRDRGSTGELFF. CDR3 DNA sequence: TGCGCCAGCAGCCTTACACGGGACAGGGGTAGCACCGGGGAGCTGTTTTTT.